Listed below are T cell receptor beta chains from one sample, sequenced in a study of T cells after yellow fever vaccination. TCRdb independently ran MiXCR on the 5' RACE reads; one entry per CDR3 protein. The repertoire has under 100,000 distinct CDR3 sequences, roughly 5.2% of them found once; the top ten carry approximately 39%. Sequencing used CD8+ T cells sorted from PBMCs, obtained 10 days after the yellow fever booster vaccination. The receptors shown here come from a man aged 18 to 30 who received the YFV17D yellow fever vaccine. The conserved cysteine and the conserved F or W are not part of the CDR3 here. Fields, in order: V gene, CDR3 length, clone size, CDR3 protein. Clone size is stated in some rows and not others, as once, few, many or a class when expanded.

TRBV27	13	-	ASSYTGTGNQPQH
TRBV5-6	15	few	ASSSPGQGPAEETQY
TRBV12-3/TRBV12-4	9	many	ASTFLGELF
TRBV5-1	11	many	ASRGSSYNEQF
TRBV7-2	13	-	ASSSYSATTDTQY
TRBV4-1	13	many	ASSQRTGTGSPQH
TRBV27	12	many	ASSLQGRGTEAF
TRBV7-9	14	-	ASSWTVDANTGELF
TRBV6-5	15	-	ASRPRGILSGANVLT
TRBV29-1	12	-	SVADGTENTEAF
TRBV7-8	13	-	ASSLPGRGSYEQY
TRBV12-3/TRBV12-4	12	-	ASSHREAPDTQY
TRBV6-6	17	many	ASSYSLPASGGYQETQY
TRBV4-3	15	many	ASSLSTSGGSYNEQF
TRBV14	13	-	ASSQHRPGEETQY
TRBV7-6	14	-	ASSLYVQSSYNEQF
TRBV4-3	11	many	ASSQGDSGELF
TRBV5-4	14	few	ASSSRTSGGPDTQY
TRBV20-1	14	-	SARHGTSGFSYEQY
TRBV5-1	11	few	ASTDYLTDTQY